The TCR beta chain under discussion was sequenced for a study of CD8 T cells in ankylosing spondylitis. MiXCR, run by TCRdb on the 5' RACE reads, gives a single entry per CDR3 protein. The sample has hundreds of thousands of distinct CDR3 sequences, 20% to 30% seen once. Study outcomes and limitations: Disease-linked clones reportedly concentrated significantly in matched ankylosing spondylitis synovial fluid. Roughly eight highly homologous variants formed a TCR beta motif that appeared characteristic of ankylosing spondylitis blood.

V lost 6 bases and J 4 bases, leaving 18 bases between the germline ends. CDR3 size: 14 residues. Germline V CDR1 and CDR2: DFQATT, SNEGSKA (reference sequence). A remark on this clonotype: Its matching antigen is unknown.

The specimen was blood, either unsorted or a sorted T cell fraction (not recorded which). The sequence was obtained from a male donor with ankylosing spondylitis. The chain couples TRBV20-1 to TRBJ1-1, with D possibly matching TRBD1 (5 bases). The CDR3, as DNA: TGCAGTGCCGCTTACGGGGCAAAGGGCACTGAAGCTTTCTTT. Amino acid sequence: CSAAYGAKGTEAFF.